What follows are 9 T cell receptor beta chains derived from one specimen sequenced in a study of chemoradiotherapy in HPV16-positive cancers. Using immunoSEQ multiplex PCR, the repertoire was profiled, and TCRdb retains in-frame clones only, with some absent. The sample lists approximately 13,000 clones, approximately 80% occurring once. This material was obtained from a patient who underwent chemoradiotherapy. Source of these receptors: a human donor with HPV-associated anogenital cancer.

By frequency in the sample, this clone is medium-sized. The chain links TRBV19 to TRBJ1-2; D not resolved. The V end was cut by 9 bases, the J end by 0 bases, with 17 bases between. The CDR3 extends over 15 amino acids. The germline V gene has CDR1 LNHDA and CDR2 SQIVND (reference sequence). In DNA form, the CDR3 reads TGTGCCAGCCGCCGTAGCCAGAACTCTAACTATGGCTACACCTTC. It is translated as CASRRSQNSNYGYTF.

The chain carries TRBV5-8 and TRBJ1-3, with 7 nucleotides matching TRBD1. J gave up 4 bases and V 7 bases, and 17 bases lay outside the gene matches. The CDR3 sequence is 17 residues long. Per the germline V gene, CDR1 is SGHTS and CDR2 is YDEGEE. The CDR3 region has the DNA TGTGCCAGCCGCCGCCCACAGGGGTACACTCCGGGAAACACCATATATTTT. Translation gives CASRRPQGYTPGNTIYF.

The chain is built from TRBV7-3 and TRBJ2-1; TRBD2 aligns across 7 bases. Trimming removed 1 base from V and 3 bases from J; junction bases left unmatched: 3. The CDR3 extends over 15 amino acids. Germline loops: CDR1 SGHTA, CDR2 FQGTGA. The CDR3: CASSLRGGGYNEQFF. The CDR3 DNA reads TGTGCCAGCAGCTTAAGGGGGGGTGGCTACAATGAGCAGTTCTTC.

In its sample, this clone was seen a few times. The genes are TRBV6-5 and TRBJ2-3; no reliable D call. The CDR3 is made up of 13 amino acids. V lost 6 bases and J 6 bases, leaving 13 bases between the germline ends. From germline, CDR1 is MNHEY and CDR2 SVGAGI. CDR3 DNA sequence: TGTGCCAGCAGGCAATTCCTCCGGGATACGCAGTATTTT. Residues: CASRQFLRDTQYF.

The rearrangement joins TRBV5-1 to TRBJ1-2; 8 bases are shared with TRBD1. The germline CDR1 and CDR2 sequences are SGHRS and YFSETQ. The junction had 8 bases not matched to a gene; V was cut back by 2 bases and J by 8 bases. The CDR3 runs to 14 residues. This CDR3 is CASSFTGTGFGYTF. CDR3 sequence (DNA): TGCGCCAGCAGCTTTACAGGGACAGGTTTCGGCTACACCTTC. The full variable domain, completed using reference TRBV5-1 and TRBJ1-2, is KAGVTQTPRYLIKTRGQQVTLSCSPISGHRSVSWYQQTPGQGLQFLFEYFSETQRNKGNFPGRFSGRQFSNSRSEMNVSTLELGDSALYLCASSFTGTGFGYTFGSGTRLTVV.

The CDR3 reads CASSQVWQGSNQPQHF. CDR3 sequence (DNA): TGCGCCAGCAGCCAAGTTTGGCAGGGAAGCAATCAGCCCCAGCATTTT. This chain uses TRBV4-3 with TRBJ1-5; D might be TRBD1 (5 bases). The germline V gene has CDR1 LGHNA and CDR2 YSLEER. The CDR3 length is 16 residues. V was cut by 1 base and J by 1 base, with 11 bases left in between.

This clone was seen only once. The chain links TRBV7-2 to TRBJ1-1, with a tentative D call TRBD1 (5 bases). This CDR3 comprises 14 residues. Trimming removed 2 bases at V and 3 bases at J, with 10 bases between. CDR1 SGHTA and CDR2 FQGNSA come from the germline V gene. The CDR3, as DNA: TGTGCCAGCAGCTTACGGGGGGACGACACTGAAGCTTTCTTT. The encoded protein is CASSLRGDDTEAFF.

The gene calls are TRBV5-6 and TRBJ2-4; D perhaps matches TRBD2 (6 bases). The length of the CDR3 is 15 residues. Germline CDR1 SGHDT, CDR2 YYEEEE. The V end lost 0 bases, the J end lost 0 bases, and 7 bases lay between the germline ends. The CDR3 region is CASSLGRGAKNIQYF. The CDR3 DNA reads TGTGCCAGCAGCTTGGGGCGGGGAGCCAAAAACATTCAGTACTTC.

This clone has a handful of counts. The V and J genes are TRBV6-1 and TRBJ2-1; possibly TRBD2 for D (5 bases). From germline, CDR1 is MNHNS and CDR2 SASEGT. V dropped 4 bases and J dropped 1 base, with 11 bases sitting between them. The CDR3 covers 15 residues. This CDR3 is CASSGTSLSYNEQFF. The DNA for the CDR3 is TGTGCCAGCAGTGGGACTTCTTTATCCTACAATGAGCAGTTCTTC.